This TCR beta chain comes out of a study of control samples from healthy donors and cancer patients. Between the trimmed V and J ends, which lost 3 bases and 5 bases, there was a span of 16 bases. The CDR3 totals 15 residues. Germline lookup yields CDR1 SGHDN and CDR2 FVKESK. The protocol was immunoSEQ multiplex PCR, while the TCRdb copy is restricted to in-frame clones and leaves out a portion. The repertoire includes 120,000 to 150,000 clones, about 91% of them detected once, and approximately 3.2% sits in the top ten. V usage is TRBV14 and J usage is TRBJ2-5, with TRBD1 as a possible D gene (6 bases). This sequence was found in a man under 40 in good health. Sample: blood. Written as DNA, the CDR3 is TGTGCCAGCAGCCAGTCGCAGGGGCGCCTGGAGACCCAGTACTTC. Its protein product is CASSQSQGRLETQYF.